The source of this TCR beta chain is a study of response to subunit inactivated influenza vaccine. CDR1 is MDHEN and CDR2 is SYDVKM in the germline V gene. The CDR3 loop spans 15 amino acids. Trimming removed 3 bases at V and 2 bases at J, with 11 bases between. TCRdb re-analysed the RT-PCR reads in MiXCR, keeping a single row per CDR3 protein. The repertoire consists of about 800,000 distinct CDR3 sequences, with over 20% occurring once and the leading ten covering roughly 10%. This TCR was sampled from a man aged 45-65 years who received an inactivated influenza vaccine. The sample consisted of PBMCs from blood, taken less than 6 days after vaccination. This chain uses TRBV28 with TRBJ2-4; D could derive from TRBD1 or TRBD2 (6 bases each). As DNA, the CDR3 is TGTGCCAGCAGTTTTATGGGGGGCACCAAAAACATTCAGTACTTC. Translated: CASSFMGGTKNIQYF.